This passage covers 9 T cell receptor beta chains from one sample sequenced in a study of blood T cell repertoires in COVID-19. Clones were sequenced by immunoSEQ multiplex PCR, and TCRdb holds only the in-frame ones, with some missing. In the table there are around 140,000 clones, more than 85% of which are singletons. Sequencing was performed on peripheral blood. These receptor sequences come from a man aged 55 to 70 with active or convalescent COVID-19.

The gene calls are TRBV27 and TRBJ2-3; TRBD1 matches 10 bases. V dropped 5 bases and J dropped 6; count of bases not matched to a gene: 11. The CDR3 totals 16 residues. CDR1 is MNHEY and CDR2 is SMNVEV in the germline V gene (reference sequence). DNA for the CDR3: TGTGCCAGCAGTCCGAGAGGACAGGGGGGAGTTGATACGCAGTATTTT. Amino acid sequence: CASSPRGQGGVDTQYF.

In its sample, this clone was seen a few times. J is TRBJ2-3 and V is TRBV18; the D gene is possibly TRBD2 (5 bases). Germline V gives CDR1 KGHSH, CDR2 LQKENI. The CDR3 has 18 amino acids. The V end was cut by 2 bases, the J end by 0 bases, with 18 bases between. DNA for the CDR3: TGTGCCAGCTCACCAGATGAGGGCAGCCGTCCTAGCACAGATACGCAGTATTTT. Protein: CASSPDEGSRPSTDTQYF.

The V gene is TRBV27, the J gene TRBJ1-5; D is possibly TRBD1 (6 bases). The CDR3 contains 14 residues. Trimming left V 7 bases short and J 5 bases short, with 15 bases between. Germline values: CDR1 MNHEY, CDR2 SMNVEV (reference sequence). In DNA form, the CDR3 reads TGTGCCAGCACCACAGGGTCACCGGATCAGCCCCAGCATTTT. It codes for CASTTGSPDQPQHF.

The CDR3 DNA reads as TGTGCCAGCAGCCTTCAGAATTCACCCCTCCACTTT. This gives the protein CASSLQNSPLHF. V gene TRBV28 combines with J gene TRBJ1-6; D is ambiguous. Germline loops: CDR1 MDHEN, CDR2 SYDVKM. Between the trimmed V and J ends, which lost 6 bases and 7 bases, there was a span of 7 bases. This CDR3 is 12 amino acids long. Filled out from reference TRBV28 and TRBJ1-6, the complete variable domain reads DVKVTQSSRYLVKRTGEKVFLECVQDMDHENMFWYRQDPGLGLRLIYFSYDVKMKEKGDIPEGYSVSREKKERFSLILESASTNQTSMYLCASSLQNSPLHFGNGTRLTVT.

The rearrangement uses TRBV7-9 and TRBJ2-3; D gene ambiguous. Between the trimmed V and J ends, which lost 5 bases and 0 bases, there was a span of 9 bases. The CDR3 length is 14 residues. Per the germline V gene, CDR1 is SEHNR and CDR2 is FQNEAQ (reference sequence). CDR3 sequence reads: CASSPLTSTDTQYF. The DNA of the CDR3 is TGTGCCAGCAGCCCCTTGACTAGCACAGATACGCAGTATTTT. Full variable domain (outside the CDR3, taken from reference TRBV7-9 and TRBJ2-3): DTGVSQNPRHKITKRGQNVTFRCDPISEHNRLYWYRQTLGQGPEFLTYFQNEAQLEKSRLLSDRFSAERPKGSFSTLEIQRTEQGDSAMYLCASSPLTSTDTQYFGPGTRLTVL.

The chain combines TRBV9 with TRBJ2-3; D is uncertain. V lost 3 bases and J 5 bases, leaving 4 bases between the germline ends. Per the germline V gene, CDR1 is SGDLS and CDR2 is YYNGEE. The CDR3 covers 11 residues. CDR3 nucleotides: TGTGCCAGCAGCGCGGGAGATACGCAGTATTTT. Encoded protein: CASSAGDTQYF.

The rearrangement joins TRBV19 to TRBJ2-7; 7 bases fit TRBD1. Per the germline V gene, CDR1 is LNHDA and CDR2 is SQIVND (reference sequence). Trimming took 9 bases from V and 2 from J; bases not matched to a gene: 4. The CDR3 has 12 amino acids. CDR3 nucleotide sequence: TGTGCCAGCGGGACAGTTCCCTACGAGCAGTACTTC. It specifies CASGTVPYEQYF.

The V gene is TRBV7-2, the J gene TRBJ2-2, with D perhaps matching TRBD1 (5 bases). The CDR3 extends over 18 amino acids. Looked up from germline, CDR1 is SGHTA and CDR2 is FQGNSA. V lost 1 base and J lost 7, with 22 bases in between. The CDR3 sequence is CASSLVFVDTLENGELFF. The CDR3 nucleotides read TGTGCCAGCAGCTTAGTGTTTGTGGACACGTTGGAAAACGGGGAGCTGTTTTTT. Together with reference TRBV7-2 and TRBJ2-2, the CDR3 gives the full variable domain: GAGVSQSPSNKVTEKGKDVELRCDPISGHTALYWYRQSLGQGLEFLIYFQGNSAPDKSGLPSDRFSAERTGGSVSTLTIQRTQQEDSAVYLCASSLVFVDTLENGELFFGEGSRLTVL.

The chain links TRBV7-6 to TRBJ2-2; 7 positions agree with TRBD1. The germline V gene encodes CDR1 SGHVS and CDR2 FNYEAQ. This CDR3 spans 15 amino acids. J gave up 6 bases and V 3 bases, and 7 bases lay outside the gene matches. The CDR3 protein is CASSFQQGLAGELFF. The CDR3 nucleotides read TGTGCCAGCAGCTTCCAACAGGGGCTTGCCGGGGAGCTGTTTTTT.